These 30 T cell receptor beta chains originate from one sample sequenced in a study of blood T cell repertoires in COVID-19. Sequencing was performed with immunoSEQ multiplex PCR; in TCRdb, only in-frame clones are kept and a portion is missing. Of about 140,000 clones listed, roughly 81% are singletons. Material for sequencing was PBMCs or T cells enriched from blood (not recorded which). These receptors were obtained from a woman aged 45-65 years with acute COVID-19.

V usage is TRBV28 and J usage is TRBJ1-5, with D hard to call. The CDR3 totals 15 residues. Germline lookup yields CDR1 MDHEN and CDR2 SYDVKM. Trimming left V 3 bases short and J 6 bases short, with 15 bases between. The CDR3 protein is CASSFSGGRAQPQHF. DNA for the CDR3: TGTGCCAGCAGTTTTTCGGGCGGGAGGGCTCAGCCCCAGCATTTT.

This clone was seen once. The V call is TRBV3-1 (or the pseudogene TRBV3-2), the J call TRBJ2-5, with TRBD2 matching over 7 bases. CDR1 is LGHDT and CDR2 is YNNKEL in the germline V gene (reference sequence). Trimming removed 1 base from V and 13 bases from J; junction bases left unmatched: 6. The CDR3 has 12 amino acids. The CDR3 sequence is CASSQVPGTMYF. Here the CDR3 DNA reads TGTGCCAGCAGCCAAGTCCCGGGGACTATGTACTTC.

The gene calls are TRBV11-2 and TRBJ2-2; D might be TRBD1 (6 bases). This CDR3 has 15 residues. Germline V CDR1 and CDR2: SGHAT, FQNNGV. Trimming took off 5 bases at V and 2 bases at J, with 12 bases between the two ends. The CDR3 nucleotides read TGTGCCAGCAGCCTAGCAGGGGTAAACACCGGGGAGCTGTTTTTT. This codes for CASSLAGVNTGELFF.

The chain joins TRBV4-2 to TRBJ2-3; the match to TRBD2 covers 12 bases. The J segment lost 4 bases and the V segment lost 0 bases, leaving 2 bases of the junction unmatched. The CDR3 loop spans 16 amino acids. CDR1 LGHNA and CDR2 YNFKEQ come from the germline V gene. The DNA for the CDR3 is TGTGCCAGCAGCCAAGAGCTAGCGGGAGGGGCAGATACGCAGTATTTT. This translates into CASSQELAGGADTQYF.

The rearrangement joins TRBV12-5 to TRBJ1-1; tentatively, D is TRBD1 (6 bases). This CDR3 is built from 16 residues. CDR1 LGHNT and CDR2 FRNRAP come from the germline V gene. The V gene lost 1 base and the J gene lost 7 bases, with 19 bases spanning the gap. CDR3: CASGLANRAPKDEAFF. The CDR3 DNA reads as TGTGCTAGTGGTTTGGCCAACAGGGCCCCAAAGGATGAAGCTTTCTTT.

The gene calls are TRBV4-1 and TRBJ2-3; perhaps TRBD2 as D (5 bases). Trimming shortened V by 1 base and J by 7 bases, and 18 bases separated the two germline ends. Germline CDR1 is MGHRA and CDR2 is YSYEKL. The CDR3 covers 16 residues. In DNA, the CDR3 is TGCGCCAGCAGCCAAGTCCCTGCGGCGAGGGTAAATACGCAGTATTTT. Amino acid sequence: CASSQVPAARVNTQYF.

The J gene is TRBJ1-3, the V gene TRBV15, with D possibly being TRBD1 (6 bases). The CDR3 extends over 15 amino acids. Germline CDR1 LNHNV, CDR2 YYDKDF (reference sequence). V was pared by 1 base and J by 4 bases, with 11 bases between. CDR3 residues: CATSRGTGTGNTIYF. The CDR3 coding sequence is TGTGCCACCAGCAGAGGTACAGGGACCGGAAACACCATATATTTT.

This chain uses TRBV10-1 with TRBJ2-1; 8 bases map to TRBD2. The ends lost 10 bases at V and 1 base at J; junction bases unmatched: 6. The CDR3 spans 14 residues. CDR1 and CDR2 from the germline V gene are WNHNN and SYGVQD (reference sequence). The CDR3 bases are TGCGCCACCAGGACTAGCTCGTCCTACAATGAGCAGTTCTTC. Translated, it gives CATRTSSSYNEQFF.

The chain recombines TRBV29-1 with TRBJ1-5, with 8 bases fitting TRBD1. The junction had 5 bases not matched to a gene; V was cut back by 4 bases and J by 6 bases. This CDR3 has 13 amino acids. Per germline, CDR1 SQVTM and CDR2 ANQGSEA. The CDR3 sequence: CSVGQGAGQPQHF. In DNA form, the CDR3 reads TGCAGCGTTGGTCAGGGGGCGGGTCAGCCCCAGCATTTT.

This rearrangement joins TRBV30 to TRBJ2-7; weak D call: TRBD2 (5 bases). The germline CDR1 and CDR2 sequences are GTSNPN and SVGIG (reference sequence). The CDR3 is 13 residues long. V gave up 0 bases and J gave up 6 bases, with 12 bases separating them. CDR3 nucleotide sequence: TGTGCCTGGAGTGTACCCCCTGCGGGCGAGCAGTACTTC. It specifies CAWSVPPAGEQYF.

The chain carries TRBV5-6 and TRBJ1-6; 7 nucleotides agree with TRBD1. V dropped 7 bases and J dropped 6; count of bases not matched to a gene: 7. From germline, CDR1 is SGHDT and CDR2 YYEEEE. The CDR3 runs 14 residues. CDR3 DNA sequence: TGTGCCAGCCGGCGGGGACAGATTAATTCACCCCTCCACTTT. It is translated as CASRRGQINSPLHF. Variable domain in full (rest from reference TRBV5-6 and TRBJ1-6): DAGVTQSPTHLIKTRGQQVTLRCSPKSGHDTVSWYQQALGQGPQFIFQYYEEEERQRGNFPDRFSGHQFPNYSSELNVNALLLGDSALYLCASRRGQINSPLHFGNGTRLTVT.

The V and J genes are TRBV7-9 and TRBJ1-1, with D possibly being TRBD1 (5 bases). Germline V gives CDR1 SEHNR, CDR2 FQNEAQ (reference sequence). The CDR3 loop spans 14 amino acids. V lost 4 bases and J lost 2, with 11 bases in between. The DNA for the CDR3 is TGTGCCAGCAGCTCAACCGGGGGTAACACTGAAGCTTTCTTT. Translation: CASSSTGGNTEAFF.

The chain has TRBV5-1 and TRBJ2-3, with 7 bases aligning to TRBD1. V lost 4 bases and J lost 6; bases outside the gene matches: 11. Germline V lookup: CDR1 SGHRS, CDR2 YFSETQ. This CDR3 is built from 15 residues. The CDR3 reads CASSHSQGVVDTQYF. Written as DNA, the CDR3 is TGCGCCAGCAGCCATAGCCAGGGGGTAGTCGATACGCAGTATTTT.

The V and J genes are TRBV30 and TRBJ1-5; D possibly corresponds to TRBD1 (6 bases). The germline V gene has CDR1 GTSNPN and CDR2 SVGIG (reference sequence). This CDR3 is built from 13 residues. The ends were cut back, 1 base at V and 7 bases at J, with 11 bases in the middle. CDR3 DNA: TGTGCCTGGAGTGGTGCAGGGGACCAGCCCCAGCATTTT. Amino acids: CAWSGAGDQPQHF.

The rearrangement links TRBV27 to TRBJ1-5; 7 bases align to TRBD1. V lost 4 bases and J lost 13; bases outside the gene matches: 13. Germline loops: CDR1 MNHEY, CDR2 SMNVEV (reference sequence). This CDR3 is built from 14 residues. The DNA of the CDR3 is TGTGCCAGCAGTTCCAGGGGGACCTACGGAAAACAGCATTTT. Translation gives CASSSRGTYGKQHF.

This clone was found once. V and J are TRBV23-1 and TRBJ2-3; D gene uncertain. TRBV23-1 is assigned to the ORF class and has an uncertain function. There are 10 residues in the CDR3. This chain's CDR3 is CRKGVNTQYF. CDR3 DNA sequence: TGCCGGAAAGGAGTAAATACGCAGTATTTT.

The genes are TRBV9 and TRBJ1-2, with D possibly TRBD1 on 5 matching bases. V lost 3 bases, J lost 2 bases, and 11 bases lay in between. Germline CDR1 and CDR2: SGDLS and YYNGEE. CDR3 length: 14 residues. The CDR3 DNA sequence: TGTGCCAGCAGCGCGGGGGACGGGAACTATGGCTACACCTTC. Translation: CASSAGDGNYGYTF. Supplemented by reference TRBV9 and TRBJ1-2, the full variable domain reads DSGVTQTPKHLITATGQRVTLRCSPRSGDLSVYWYQQSLDQGLQFLIQYYNGEERAKGNILERFSAQQFPDLHSELNLSSLELGDSALYFCASSAGDGNYGYTFGSGTRLTVV.

J is TRBJ2-7 and V is TRBV27; the D gene is possibly TRBD2 (6 bases). The ends were cut back, 4 bases at V and 3 bases at J, with 16 bases in the middle. The germline CDR1 and CDR2 sequences are MNHEY and SMNVEV (reference sequence). CDR3 length: 15 amino acids. CDR3 in DNA: TGTGCCAGCAGTTCGCGGGGCCAGTCACACTACGAGCAGTACTTC. Its translation: CASSSRGQSHYEQYF.

The chain couples TRBV30 to TRBJ2-7, with D possibly TRBD2 on 6 matching bases. Germline loops: CDR1 GTSNPN, CDR2 SVGIG (reference sequence). Trimming left V 5 bases short and J 2 bases short, with 16 bases between. This CDR3 spans 14 amino acids. CDR3 sequence reads: CAWDQGLPPYEQYF. In nucleotides, the CDR3 is TGTGCCTGGGACCAGGGACTGCCCCCCTACGAGCAGTACTTC.

This clone has more than one count but fewer than ten. The chain is built from TRBV15 and TRBJ2-5; TRBD2 is a possible D gene (6 bases). The CDR3 sequence is 14 residues long. V was clipped by 0 bases and J by 4 bases, with 9 bases between them. Germline V gene data show CDR1 as LNHNV and CDR2 as YYDKDF (reference sequence). CDR3 protein: CATSRDRSGETQYF. CDR3 sequence (DNA): TGTGCCACCAGCAGAGATCGTAGCGGAGAGACCCAGTACTTC.

This chain joins TRBV7-3 and TRBJ2-3; D uncertain. Germline V lookup: CDR1 SGHTA, CDR2 FQGTGA. This CDR3 has 13 amino acids. V was clipped by 1 base and J by 1 base, with 3 bases between them. CDR3 amino acids: CASSLIGTDTQYF. The CDR3 nucleotides are TGTGCCAGCAGCTTAATCGGCACAGATACGCAGTATTTT. Full variable domain (missing parts from reference TRBV7-3 and TRBJ2-3): GAGVSQTPSNKVTEKGKYVELRCDPISGHTALYWYRQSLGQGPEFLIYFQGTGAADDSGLPNDRFFAVRPEGSVSTLKIQRTERGDSAVYLCASSLIGTDTQYFGPGTRLTVL.

V and J are TRBV5-1 and TRBJ2-3; D unresolved. Germline CDR1 is SGHRS and CDR2 is YFSETQ. V was pared by 1 base and J by 5 bases, with 14 bases between. The CDR3 covers 15 residues. The CDR3 sequence is CASSLLGQKVDTQYF. CDR3 in DNA: TGCGCCAGCAGCTTGTTGGGCCAGAAGGTAGATACGCAGTATTTT.

This clone has a single count. The chain uses TRBV29-1 and TRBJ2-7; 8 bases map to TRBD2. V lost 7 bases and J lost 11; bases outside the gene matches: 13. CDR3 length: 12 amino acids. The germline V gene has CDR1 SQVTM and CDR2 ANQGSEA. CDR3 region: CSAGMEGLEEYF. CDR3 DNA sequence: TGCAGCGCAGGGATGGAGGGACTAGAAGAGTACTTC.

V and J are TRBV20-1 and TRBJ2-7; the match to TRBD2 covers 11 bases. This CDR3 is 14 amino acids long. With V trimmed by 3 bases and J by 5 bases, 6 bases remained unmatched. The germline gives CDR1 DFQATT, CDR2 SNEGSKA (reference sequence). The CDR3 protein is CSASMASGRNEQYF. The CDR3 DNA sequence: TGCAGTGCTAGTATGGCTAGCGGGAGGAACGAGCAGTACTTC.

This sequence joins TRBV30 and TRBJ2-7, with D perhaps TRBD1 (5 bases). The CDR3 contains 12 residues. V lost 0 bases, J lost 6 bases, and 9 bases lay in between. From germline, CDR1 is GTSNPN and CDR2 SVGIG (reference sequence). This chain's CDR3 is CAWSVAGLEQYF. In DNA form, the CDR3 reads TGTGCCTGGAGTGTAGCAGGGCTCGAGCAGTACTTC. Full variable domain (outside the CDR3, taken from reference TRBV30 and TRBJ2-7): SQTIHQWPATLVQPVGSPLSLECTVEGTSNPNLYWYRQAAGRGLQLLFYSVGIGQISSEVPQNLSASRPQDRQFILSSKKLLLSDSGFYLCAWSVAGLEQYFGPGTRLTVT.

This chain links TRBV12-3 or TRBV12-4 with TRBJ1-2; unclear D gene. The germline V and J ends were trimmed by 7 bases and 4 bases, with 10 bases remaining between them. CDR3 size: 12 residues. The CDR3 spells CASTGEFYGYTF. Written as DNA, the CDR3 is TGTGCCAGCACCGGGGAGTTCTATGGCTACACCTTC.

The gene calls are TRBV10-3 and TRBJ2-5; 10 bases agree with TRBD2. The CDR3 contains 15 residues. From germline, CDR1 is ENHRY and CDR2 SYGVKD. Losses at the gene ends were 4 bases for V and 5 bases for J; bases not matched to a gene: 7. The chain's CDR3 is CAISGASGSAETQYF. For the CDR3, the DNA is TGTGCCATCAGTGGGGCTAGCGGGAGCGCGGAGACCCAGTACTTC.

The V call is TRBV4-1, the J call TRBJ2-6; 7 bases match TRBD1. V shed 1 base and J 4 bases; nucleotides not matched to a gene: 7. Germline lookup yields CDR1 MGHRA and CDR2 YSYEKL. This CDR3 region has 17 residues. The CDR3 bases are TGCGCCAGCAGCCAAGTAGCCAGGGGGACCGGGGCCAACGTCCTGACTTTC. It codes for CASSQVARGTGANVLTF.

CDR3: CASSEGGGRNTEAFF. The CDR3 bases are TGTGCCAGCAGTGAAGGGGGAGGGAGGAACACTGAAGCTTTCTTT. This rearrangement joins TRBV25-1 to TRBJ1-1; TRBD1 might be the D (5 bases). The CDR3 is made up of 15 amino acids. From germline, CDR1 is MGHDK and CDR2 SYGVNS. V was pared by 2 bases and J by 1 base, with 11 bases between.

The V and J genes are TRBV5-1 and TRBJ2-3; TRBD2 matches 11 bases. V lost 0 bases and J lost 0; bases outside the gene matches: 0. The CDR3 sequence is 16 residues long. CDR1 is SGHRS, CDR2 YFSETQ, per germline. CDR3 in amino acids: CASSLASGGSTDTQYF. The DNA for the CDR3 is TGCGCCAGCAGCTTGGCTAGCGGGGGGAGCACAGATACGCAGTATTTT.